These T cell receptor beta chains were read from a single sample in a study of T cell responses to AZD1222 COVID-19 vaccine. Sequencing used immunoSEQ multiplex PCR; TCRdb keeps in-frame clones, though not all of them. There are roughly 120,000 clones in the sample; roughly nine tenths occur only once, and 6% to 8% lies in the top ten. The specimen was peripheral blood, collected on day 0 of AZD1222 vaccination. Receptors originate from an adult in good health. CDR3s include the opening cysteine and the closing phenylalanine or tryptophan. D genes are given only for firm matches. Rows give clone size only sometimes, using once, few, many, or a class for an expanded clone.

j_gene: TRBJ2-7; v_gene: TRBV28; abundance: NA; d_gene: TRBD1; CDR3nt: TGTGCCAGCAGTTCCCGAGACAGGGGTGAGCAGTACTTC; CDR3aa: CASSSRDRGEQYF
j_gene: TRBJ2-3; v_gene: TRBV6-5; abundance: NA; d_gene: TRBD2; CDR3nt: TGTGCCAGCAGACGACTAGCGGTCACAGATACGCAGTATTTT; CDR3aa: CASRRLAVTDTQYF
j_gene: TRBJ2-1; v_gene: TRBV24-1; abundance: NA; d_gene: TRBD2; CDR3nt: TGTGCCACCAGTGAAACTAGCGGGGGGGTCGATGAGCAGTTCTTC; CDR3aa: CATSETSGGVDEQFF
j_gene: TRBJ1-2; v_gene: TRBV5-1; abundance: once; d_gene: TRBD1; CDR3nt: TGCGCCAGCAGCTCCACAGGGGGAGGGGGCTATGGCTACACCTTC; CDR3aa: CASSSTGGGGYGYTF
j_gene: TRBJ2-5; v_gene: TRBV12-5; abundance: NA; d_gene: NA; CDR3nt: TGTGCTAGTGGTTTGTGGGGGGAGACCCAGTACTTC; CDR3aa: CASGLWGETQYF
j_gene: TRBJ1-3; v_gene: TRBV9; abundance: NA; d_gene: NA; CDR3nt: TGTGCCAGCAGCGTAGCTTGGGGAAACACCATATATTTT; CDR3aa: CASSVAWGNTIYF
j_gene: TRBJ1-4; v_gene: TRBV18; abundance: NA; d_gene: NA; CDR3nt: TGTGCCAGCTCACTGTCCGGGACACCAAATGAAAAACTGTTTTTT; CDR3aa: CASSLSGTPNEKLFF
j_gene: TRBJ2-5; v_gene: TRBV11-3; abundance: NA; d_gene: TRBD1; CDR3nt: TGTGCCAGCAGTTCACAGGGGGCCTGGGAGACCCAGTACTTC; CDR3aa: CASSSQGAWETQYF
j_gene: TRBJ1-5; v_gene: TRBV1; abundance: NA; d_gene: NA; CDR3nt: TGCACCAGCAGCCCCGGGAAAGGACCCCATAGCAATCAGCCCCAGCATTTT; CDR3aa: CTSSPGKGPHSNQPQHF
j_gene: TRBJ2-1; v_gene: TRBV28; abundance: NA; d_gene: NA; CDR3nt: TGTGCCAGCAGTTTTTTGGGTGCGGACGCTTTTTACAATGAGCAGTTCTTC; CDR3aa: CASSFLGADAFYNEQFF
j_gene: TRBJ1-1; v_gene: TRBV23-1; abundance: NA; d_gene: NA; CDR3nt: TGCGCCAGCAAACGGAAGGACACTGAAGCTTTCTTT; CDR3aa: CASKRKDTEAFF
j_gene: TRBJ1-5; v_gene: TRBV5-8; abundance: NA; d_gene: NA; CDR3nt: TGTGCCAGCTATGACAGATTTAATCAGCCCCAGCATTTT; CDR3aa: CASYDRFNQPQHF
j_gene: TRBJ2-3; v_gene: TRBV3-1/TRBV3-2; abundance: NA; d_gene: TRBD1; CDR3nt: TGTGCCAGCAGCCAAGACGCGGACAGGGATACGCAGTATTTT; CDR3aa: CASSQDADRDTQYF
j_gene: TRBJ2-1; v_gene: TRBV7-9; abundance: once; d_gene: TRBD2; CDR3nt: TGTGCCAGCAGCTTAATGACTAGCGGCTACAATGAGCAGTTCTTC; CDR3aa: CASSLMTSGYNEQFF
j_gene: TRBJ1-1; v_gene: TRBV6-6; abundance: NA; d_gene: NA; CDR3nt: TGTGCCAGCAGTTACACTTTTGGGCCCAGCGGCACTGAAGCTTTCTTT; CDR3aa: CASSYTFGPSGTEAFF
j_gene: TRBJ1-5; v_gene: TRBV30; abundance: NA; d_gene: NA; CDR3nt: TGTGCCTGGAGTGTATGGTCGGGGAATCAGCCCCAGCATTTT; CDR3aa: CAWSVWSGNQPQHF
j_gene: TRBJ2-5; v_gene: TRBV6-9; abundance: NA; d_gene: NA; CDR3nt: TGTGCCAGCAGTTATTTCTACTCAAACCTGGACCGCGATAAGGGATGTAGGGAGACCCAGTACTTC; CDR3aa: CASSYFYSNLDRDKGCRETQYF
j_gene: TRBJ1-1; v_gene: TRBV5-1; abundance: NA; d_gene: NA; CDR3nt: TGCGCCAGCAGCGTGGACGGGCGGGGTGAAGCTTTCTTT; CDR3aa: CASSVDGRGEAFF
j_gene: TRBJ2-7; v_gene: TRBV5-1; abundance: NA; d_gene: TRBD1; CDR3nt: TGCGCCAGCAACTCCGGGACAGGGGGATCCTACGAGCAGTACTTC; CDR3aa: CASNSGTGGSYEQYF
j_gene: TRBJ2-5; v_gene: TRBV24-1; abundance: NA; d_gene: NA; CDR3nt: TGTGCCACCAGTGAGCCGGGACTGGGCCAAGAGACCCAGTACTTC; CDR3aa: CATSEPGLGQETQYF
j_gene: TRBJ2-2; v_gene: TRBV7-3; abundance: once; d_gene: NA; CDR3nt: TGTGCCAGCAGCTTGGGAGGGAACACCGGGGAGCTGTTTTTT; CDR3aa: CASSLGGNTGELFF
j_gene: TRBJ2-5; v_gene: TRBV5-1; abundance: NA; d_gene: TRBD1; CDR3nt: TGCGCCAGCAGCTTGGCCTCAGGGGGAGTTCAAGAGACCCAGTACTTC; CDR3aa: CASSLASGGVQETQYF
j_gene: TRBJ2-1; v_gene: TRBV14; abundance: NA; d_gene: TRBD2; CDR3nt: TGTGCCAGCAGCCAGGGGACTAGCGGGGACTACAATGAGCAGTTCTTC; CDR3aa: CASSQGTSGDYNEQFF
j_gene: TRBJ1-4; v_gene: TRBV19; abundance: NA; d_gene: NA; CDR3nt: TGTGCCAGTAGTACACGGTACGAAAAACTGTTTTTT; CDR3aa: CASSTRYEKLFF
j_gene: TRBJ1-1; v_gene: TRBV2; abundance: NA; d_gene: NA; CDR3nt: TGTGCCAGCATGGTTAGGTCGGCTTTCTTT; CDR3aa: CASMVRSAFF
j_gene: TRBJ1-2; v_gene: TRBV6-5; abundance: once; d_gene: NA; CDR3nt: TGTGCCAGCAGTTCGGATTGGCAGGGCCGTGGCTACACCTTC; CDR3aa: CASSSDWQGRGYTF
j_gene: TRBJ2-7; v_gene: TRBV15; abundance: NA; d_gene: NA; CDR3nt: TGTGCCACCAGCAAAGTTGAGACAACCTACGAGCAGTACTTC; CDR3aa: CATSKVETTYEQYF
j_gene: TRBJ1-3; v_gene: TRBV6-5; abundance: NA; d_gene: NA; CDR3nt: TGTGCCAGCAGAAGCGGACGGGGAGGAAACACCATATATTTT; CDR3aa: CASRSGRGGNTIYF
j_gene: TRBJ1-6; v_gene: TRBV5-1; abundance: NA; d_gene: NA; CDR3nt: TGCGCCAGCAGCTTTGGTGGGGACGAGTCACCCCTCCACTTT; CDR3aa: CASSFGGDESPLHF
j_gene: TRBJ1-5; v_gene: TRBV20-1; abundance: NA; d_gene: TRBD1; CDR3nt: TGCAGTGCTAGTCCCGACAGGGATAGCAATCAGCCCCAGCATTTT; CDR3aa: CSASPDRDSNQPQHF
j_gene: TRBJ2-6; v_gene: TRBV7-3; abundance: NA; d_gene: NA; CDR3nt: TGTGCCAGCAGCCTGGGAGGAGGTGGGGCCAACGTCCTGACTTTC; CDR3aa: CASSLGGGGANVLTF
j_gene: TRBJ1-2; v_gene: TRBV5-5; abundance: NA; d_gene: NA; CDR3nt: TGTGCCAGCAGCTTGGCCAGGGGAAGGGCTAACTATGGCTACACCTTC; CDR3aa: CASSLARGRANYGYTF
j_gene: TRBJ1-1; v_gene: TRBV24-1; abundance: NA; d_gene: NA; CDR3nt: TGTGCCACCAGTGAGTCGGAGGGGCCTGAAGCTTTCTTT; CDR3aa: CATSESEGPEAFF
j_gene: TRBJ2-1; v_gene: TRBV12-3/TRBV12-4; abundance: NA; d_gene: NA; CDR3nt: TGTGCCAGCAGAGTAGGCGACGTGCCTGAGCAGTTCTTC; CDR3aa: CASRVGDVPEQFF
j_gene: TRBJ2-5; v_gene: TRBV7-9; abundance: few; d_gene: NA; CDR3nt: TGTGCCAGCAGCTTGTCACCCACAGGGAACCAAGAGACCCAGTACTTC; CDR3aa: CASSLSPTGNQETQYF
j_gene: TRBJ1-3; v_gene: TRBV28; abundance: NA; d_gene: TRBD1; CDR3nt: TGTGCCAGCAGTTCAGGGGGCTTTGGAAACACCATATATTTT; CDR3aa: CASSSGGFGNTIYF
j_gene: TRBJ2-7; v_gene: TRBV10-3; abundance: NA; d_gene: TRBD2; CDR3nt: TGTGCCATCAGTGAGGGGTTGACTAGCGGGAGAAACACCTACGAGCAGTACTTC; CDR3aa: CAISEGLTSGRNTYEQYF
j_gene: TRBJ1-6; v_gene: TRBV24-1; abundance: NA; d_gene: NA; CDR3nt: TGTGCCACCAGTGGACCGGGGCTTAATTCACCCCTCCACTTT; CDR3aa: CATSGPGLNSPLHF
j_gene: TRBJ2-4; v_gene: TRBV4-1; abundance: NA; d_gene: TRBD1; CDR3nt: TGCGCCAGCAGCCACACAGGACAGGGGCTAGCCAAAAACATTCAGTACTTC; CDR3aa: CASSHTGQGLAKNIQYF
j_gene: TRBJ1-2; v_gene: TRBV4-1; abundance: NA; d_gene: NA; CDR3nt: TGCGCCAGCAGCCCAAATCCATCGGGGTATGGCTACACCTTC; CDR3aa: CASSPNPSGYGYTF
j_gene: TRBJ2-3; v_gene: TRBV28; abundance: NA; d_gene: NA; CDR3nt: TGTGCCAGCAGTACTCGACGTAAGGGGGTAACAGATACGCAGTATTTT; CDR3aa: CASSTRRKGVTDTQYF
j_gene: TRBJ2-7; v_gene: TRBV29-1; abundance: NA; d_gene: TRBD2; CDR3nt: TGCAGCGTTAACAGCGGGAGCTCCTACGAGCAGTACTTC; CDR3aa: CSVNSGSSYEQYF
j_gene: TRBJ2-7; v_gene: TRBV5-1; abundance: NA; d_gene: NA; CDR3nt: TGCGCCAGCAGCCCCGGGACAAGGGACTACGAGCAGTACTTC; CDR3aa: CASSPGTRDYEQYF
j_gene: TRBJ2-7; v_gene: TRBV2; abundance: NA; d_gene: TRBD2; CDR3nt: TGTGCCACTACTAGCGGAGAAATCTCCTACGAGCAGTACTTC; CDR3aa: CATTSGEISYEQYF
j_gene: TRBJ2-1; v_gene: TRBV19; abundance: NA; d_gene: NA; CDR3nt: TGTGCCAGTAGTGACCAGGCAGGGGTTTACAATGAGCAGTTCTTC; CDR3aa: CASSDQAGVYNEQFF
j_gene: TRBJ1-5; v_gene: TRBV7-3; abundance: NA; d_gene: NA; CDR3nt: TGTGCCAGCAGCTCGGGACCTCATCAGCCCCAGCATTTT; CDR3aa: CASSSGPHQPQHF
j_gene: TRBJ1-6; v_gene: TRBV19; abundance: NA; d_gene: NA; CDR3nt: TGTGCCAGTAGTATAGGCAGTTGGACACCATATTCTTCACCCCTCCACTTT; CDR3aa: CASSIGSWTPYSSPLHF
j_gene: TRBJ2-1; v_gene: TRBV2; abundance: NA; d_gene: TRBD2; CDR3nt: TGTGCCAGCAGTAGACTAGCGGGGGGCCGAAGCTCCTACAATGAGCAGTTCTTC; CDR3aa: CASSRLAGGRSSYNEQFF
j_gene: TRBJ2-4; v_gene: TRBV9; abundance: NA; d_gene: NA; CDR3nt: TGTGCCAGCAGCGTAGGGGTGACAGCCAAAAACATTCAGTACTTC; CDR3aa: CASSVGVTAKNIQYF